This passage covers 8 T cell receptor beta chains from one sample sequenced in a study of T cell responses to AZD1222 COVID-19 vaccine (dated by TCRdb to the early 2020s). Receptors were amplified or captured by the immunoSEQ multiplex PCR assay. Held by TCRdb, this immuneACCESS table contains in-frame sequences only and omits some clones. Under half of the omission traces to an unresolved V gene where checked; the cause of the rest is unknown. The sample table holds about 140,000 clones, of which 75% to 90% were seen once. The leading ten clones occupy approximately 4% of the sample. This specimen's time point label, interpreted: baseline before first vaccination. This material consisted of peripheral blood, taken on day 0 of AZD1222 vaccination. These receptors all come from an adult in good health.

This clone has a handful of counts. This chain uses TRBV24-1 with TRBJ1-2; D gene uncertain. The V end lost 3 bases, the J end lost 5 bases, and 9 bases lay between the germline ends. The CDR3 runs to 13 residues. From germline, CDR1 is KGHDR and CDR2 SFDVKD. CDR3 residues: CATSDLDGYGYTF. The CDR3 DNA follows: TGTGCCACCAGTGATCTCGACGGATATGGCTACACCTTC.

The chain combines TRBV5-5 with TRBJ1-4; unclear D gene. Germline V gene sequence: CDR1 SGHKS, CDR2 YYEKEE (reference sequence). CDR3 length: 14 amino acids. V dropped 3 bases and J dropped 6 bases, with 12 bases sitting between them. For the CDR3, the DNA is TGTGCCAGCAGCTCTCAACCGAAGCATGAAAAACTGTTTTTT. As protein: CASSSQPKHEKLFF.

This sequence joins TRBV27 and TRBJ1-2, with TRBD1 matching 8 bases. J lost 2 bases, V lost 3 bases, and 5 bases had no gene match. Germline CDR1 is MNHEY and CDR2 is SMNVEV (reference sequence). The CDR3 runs 15 residues. CDR3 DNA sequence: TGTGCCAGCAGTTTTGCTACAGGGGGAAACTATGGCTACACCTTC. Translated: CASSFATGGNYGYTF.

This clone showed up just a few times. The V call is TRBV14, the J call TRBJ1-6; D possibly corresponds to TRBD1 (6 bases). V was clipped by 2 bases and J by 11 bases, with 19 bases between them. This CDR3 is built from 16 residues. Germline loops: CDR1 SGHDN, CDR2 FVKESK. CDR3 protein: CASSQLGVGGTAPLHF. The CDR3 DNA sequence: TGTGCCAGCAGCCAACTTGGAGTAGGGGGTACGGCACCCCTCCACTTT. Complete variable domain (other parts from reference TRBV14 and TRBJ1-6): EAGVTQFPSHSVIEKGQTVTLRCDPISGHDNLYWYRRVMGKEIKFLLHFVKESKQDESGMPNNRFLAERTGGTYSTLKVQPAELEDSGVYFCASSQLGVGGTAPLHFGNGTRLTVT.

The CDR3 sequence: CASSAYGGRAANEQFF. The CDR3 nucleotides read TGTGCCAGTAGTGCCTACGGGGGGCGAGCCGCCAATGAGCAGTTCTTC. The chain couples TRBV19 to TRBJ2-1, with D maybe TRBD2 (7 bases). From germline, CDR1 is LNHDA and CDR2 SQIVND (reference sequence). CDR3 size: 16 residues. Trimming took 5 bases from V and 6 from J, leaving 20 bases between them.

The rearrangement uses TRBV7-3 and TRBJ2-3; the D gene is possibly TRBD2 (6 bases). Trimming cost V 0 bases and J 8 bases, with 6 bases left between them. The V gene's germline CDR1 is SGHTA and CDR2 FQGTGA. This CDR3 spans 12 amino acids. The CDR3 is CASSLTGGTQYF. The CDR3 nucleotides read TGTGCCAGCAGCTTAACGGGGGGTACGCAGTATTTT. Filled out from reference TRBV7-3 and TRBJ2-3, the complete variable domain reads GAGVSQTPSNKVTEKGKYVELRCDPISGHTALYWYRQSLGQGPEFLIYFQGTGAADDSGLPNDRFFAVRPEGSVSTLKIQRTERGDSAVYLCASSLTGGTQYFGPGTRLTVL.

For the CDR3, the DNA is TGCAGCGTTGTAGGGGTAGCGAACACCGGGGAGCTGTTTTTT. Translating it yields CSVVGVANTGELFF. The gene calls are TRBV29-1 and TRBJ2-2; perhaps TRBD1 as D (5 bases). V was shortened by 4 bases and J by 0 bases, with 9 bases between the two germline ends. The CDR3 totals 14 residues. Germline V gene lookup returns CDR1 SQVTM and CDR2 ANQGSEA.

The CDR3 sequence: CASSQEPPFGGYTF. For the CDR3, the DNA is TGCGCCAGCAGCCAAGAACCCCCCTTTGGAGGCTACACCTTC. The chain has TRBV4-1 and TRBJ1-2; D is undetermined. Germline V gives CDR1 MGHRA, CDR2 YSYEKL. This CDR3 comprises 14 residues. Trimming removed 0 bases from V and 8 bases from J, with 13 bases in between.